The entry below gives a single T cell receptor (beta chain) sequence along with its context. Its antigen is as yet unknown. V gave up 4 bases and J gave up 4 bases, with 9 bases separating them. This CDR3 spans 13 amino acids. Germline V lookup: CDR1 SGHRS, CDR2 YFSETQ. The data were produced by immunoSEQ multiplex PCR, yet TCRdb's version contains in-frame clones alone and is incomplete. The data contain over 60,000 clones, over 85% of them seen just once; the ten biggest clones take up about 6.7%. The sample is drawn from a study of graft-versus-host responses after intestinal transplantation. In the study overall: Uniformly, recipients were administered anti-thymocyte globulin induction with subsequent tacrolimus and steroids for two to three years.

Study-wide results and limits: GvH clones were identified in recipient marrow, with some first appearing in ileum or blood.

The sequence came from a human patient who received an intestinal transplant, so some T cells may come from the graft donor. The chain has TRBV5-1 and TRBJ1-5; D may be TRBD1 (6 bases). This material consisted of bone marrow, taken 734 days after intestinal transplantation. The CDR3 loop is CASSPDRNQPQHF. The CDR3 nucleotides are TGCGCCAGCAGCCCTGACAGGAATCAGCCCCAGCATTTT.